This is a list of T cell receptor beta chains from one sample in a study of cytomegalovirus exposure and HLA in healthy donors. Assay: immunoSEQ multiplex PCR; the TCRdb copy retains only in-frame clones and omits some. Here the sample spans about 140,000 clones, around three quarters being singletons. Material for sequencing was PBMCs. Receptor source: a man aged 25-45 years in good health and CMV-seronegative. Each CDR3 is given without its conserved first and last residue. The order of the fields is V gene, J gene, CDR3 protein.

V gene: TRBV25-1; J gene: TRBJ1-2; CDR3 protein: ASSVGASGYT
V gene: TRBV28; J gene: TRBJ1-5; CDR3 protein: ASRKSRGPTDQPQH
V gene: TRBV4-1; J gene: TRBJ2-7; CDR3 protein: ASSQSRLAGLYEQY
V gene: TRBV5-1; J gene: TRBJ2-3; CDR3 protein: ASSAGTATDTQY
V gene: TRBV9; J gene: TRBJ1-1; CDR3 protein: ASSVDQAGGTEAF
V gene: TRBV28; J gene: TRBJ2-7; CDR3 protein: ASSSPGLAGVEQY
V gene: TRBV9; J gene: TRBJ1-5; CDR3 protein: ASSATGRIDQPQH
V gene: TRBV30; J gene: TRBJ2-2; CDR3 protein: AWSGLAGVVGELF
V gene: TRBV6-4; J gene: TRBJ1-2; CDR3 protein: ASSDTGYGYT
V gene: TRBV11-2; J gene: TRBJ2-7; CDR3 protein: ASSLAPVWSYEQY
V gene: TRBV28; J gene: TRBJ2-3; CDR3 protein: ASRGFYRTGSDTQY
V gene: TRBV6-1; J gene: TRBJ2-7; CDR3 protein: ASLFTGGYEQY
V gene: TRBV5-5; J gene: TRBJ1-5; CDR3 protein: ASSFDRYSNQPQH
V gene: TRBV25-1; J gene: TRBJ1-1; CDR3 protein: ASSPTGGRTEAF
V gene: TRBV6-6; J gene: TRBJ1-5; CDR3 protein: ASSPLNAAGDQPQH
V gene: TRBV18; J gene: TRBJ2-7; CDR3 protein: ASSPSSGSPYEQY
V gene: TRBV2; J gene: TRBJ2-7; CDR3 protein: ASSDSGDALY
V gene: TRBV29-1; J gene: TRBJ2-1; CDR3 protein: SVEGVNEQF
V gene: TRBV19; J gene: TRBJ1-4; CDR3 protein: ASRPQPRGGVF
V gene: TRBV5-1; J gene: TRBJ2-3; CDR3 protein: ASSLGQGRDTQY
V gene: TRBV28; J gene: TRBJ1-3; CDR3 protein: ASSSGPGNTIY
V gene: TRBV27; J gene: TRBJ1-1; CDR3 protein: ASSWDKGTEAF
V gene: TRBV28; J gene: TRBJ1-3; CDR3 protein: ASRRGQDGNTIY
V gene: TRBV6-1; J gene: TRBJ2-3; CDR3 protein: ASSEGTGGTDTQY
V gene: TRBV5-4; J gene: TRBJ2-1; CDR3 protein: ASSLSSGRAVSEQF
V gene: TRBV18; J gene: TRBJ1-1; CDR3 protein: ASSLFDTEAF
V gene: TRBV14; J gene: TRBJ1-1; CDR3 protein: ASSQANWKGRNTEAF
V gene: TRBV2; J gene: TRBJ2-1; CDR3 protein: ASRKRNTNNEQF
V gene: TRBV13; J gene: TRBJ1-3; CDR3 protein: ASSKTRQAGNTIY
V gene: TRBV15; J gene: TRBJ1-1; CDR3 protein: ATSREGVGNTEAF
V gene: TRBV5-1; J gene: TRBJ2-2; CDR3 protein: ASSPGTIKNTGELF
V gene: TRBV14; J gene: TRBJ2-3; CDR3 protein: ASSRIGLAGSDTQY
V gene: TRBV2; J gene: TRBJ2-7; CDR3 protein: ASSPHRGVGEQY
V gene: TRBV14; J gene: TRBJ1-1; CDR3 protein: ASSQDLGPLNTEAF
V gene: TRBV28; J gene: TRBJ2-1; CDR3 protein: ASSPLSGGHYNEQF
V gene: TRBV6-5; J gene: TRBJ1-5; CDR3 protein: ASRLGRGQPQH
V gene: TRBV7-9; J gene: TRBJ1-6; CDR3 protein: ASSPPGTGTSPLH
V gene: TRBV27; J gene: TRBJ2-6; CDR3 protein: ASTFGTGGLLGANVLT
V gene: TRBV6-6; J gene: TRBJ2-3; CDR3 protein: ASSWTSGYPTDTQY
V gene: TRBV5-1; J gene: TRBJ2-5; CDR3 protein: ASSLFAGGLGETQY
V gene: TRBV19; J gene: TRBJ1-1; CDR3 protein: ASSMIALTDEAF
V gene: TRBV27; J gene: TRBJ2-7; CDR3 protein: ASSLRAGSSYEQY
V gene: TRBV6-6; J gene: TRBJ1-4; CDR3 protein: ASSYPGYGTNEKLF
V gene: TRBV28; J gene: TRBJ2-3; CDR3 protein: ASSFVSGGAGTQY
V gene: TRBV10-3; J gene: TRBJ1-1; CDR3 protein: AISGDRKNTEAF
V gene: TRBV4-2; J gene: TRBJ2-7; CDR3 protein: ASSQDGLAVSYEQY
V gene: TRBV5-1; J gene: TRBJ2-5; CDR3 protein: ASSYSQETQY
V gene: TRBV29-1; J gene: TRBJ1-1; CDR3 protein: SVTWDRWLTEAF
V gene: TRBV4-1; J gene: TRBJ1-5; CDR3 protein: ASSQYHRGPDQPQH
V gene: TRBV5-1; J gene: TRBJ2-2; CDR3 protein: ASSLARLAGGPGTGELF
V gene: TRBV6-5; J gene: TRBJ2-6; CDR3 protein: ASSYSKLSGANVLT
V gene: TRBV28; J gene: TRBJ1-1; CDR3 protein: ASSFFISDRGEAF
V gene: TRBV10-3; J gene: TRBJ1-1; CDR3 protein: AIRDRGFLNTEAF
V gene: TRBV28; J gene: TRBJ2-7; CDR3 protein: ASIVAGGGEQY